This note documents a single T cell receptor (beta chain) sequence. Antigen specificity is unknown. Sample time point: week 11, during vaccination. In the vaccine, a single dose held 300 ug of the mutant IDH1 20-mer peptide, along with topical imiquimod. The data were taken from a study of a mutant IDH1 vaccine in newly diagnosed glioma. Study details: It was radiotherapy, temozolomide, or both that patients received previously, with most receiving both. General study results and limits: Top peripheral T cell clonotype shifts appeared unrelated to pseudoprogression. Vaccination induced immune responses in around 93% of patients.

Data came from immunoSEQ multiplex PCR; TCRdb stores just in-frame clones and leaves some out. Of 100,000 to 120,000 clones in the sample, roughly 90% were seen once. The CDR3 extends over 16 amino acids. CDR1 is MDHEN, CDR2 SYDVKM, per germline. V lost 4 bases, J lost 6 bases, and 18 bases lay in between. The gene calls are TRBV28 and TRBJ1-4; weak D call: TRBD1 (5 bases). The source is a woman aged 45-65 years with glioma. The input for sequencing was PBMCs, taken from a glioma patient whose treatment included an IDH1 peptide vaccine. DNA for the CDR3: TGTGCCAGCAGTTCCCTGGGATCCCGAGGGGATGAAAAACTGTTTTTT. Amino acid sequence: CASSSLGSRGDEKLFF. Full variable domain (rest looked up from reference TRBV28 and TRBJ1-4): DVKVTQSSRYLVKRTGEKVFLECVQDMDHENMFWYRQDPGLGLRLIYFSYDVKMKEKGDIPEGYSVSREKKERFSLILESASTNQTSMYLCASSSLGSRGDEKLFFGSGTQLSVL.